This T cell receptor (beta chain) emerged from a study of neoadjuvant nivolumab and ipilimumab in lung cancer. Overall study findings and caveats: From pretherapy to surgery, tumor richness and clonality rose with dual therapy. Compared with tumor-adjacent uninvolved lung, resected tumors showed greater richness and clonality. Resected-tumor TCR richness correlated positively with pretherapy blood richness.

As regards this clone: Its antigen is not identified.

Produced via immunoSEQ multiplex PCR; TCRdb's table is partial and in-frame only. The data show about 8,800 clones, around 77% seen once. Germline assignment: CDR1 GTSNPN and CDR2 SVGIG (reference sequence). Trimming took off 0 bases at V and 7 bases at J, with 16 bases between the two ends. The CDR3 is made up of 14 amino acids. The specimen comprised tumor tissue, sampled after neoadjuvant nivolumab, alone or with ipilimumab, at or shortly before surgery. V gene TRBV30 combines with J gene TRBJ2-7; tentative D call: TRBD2 (6 bases). The TCR originated in an adult with non-small cell lung cancer. In DNA, the CDR3 is TGTGCCTGGAGTGTAGGTGCAGGGAGGAAAGAGCAGTACTTC. This encodes CAWSVGAGRKEQYF.